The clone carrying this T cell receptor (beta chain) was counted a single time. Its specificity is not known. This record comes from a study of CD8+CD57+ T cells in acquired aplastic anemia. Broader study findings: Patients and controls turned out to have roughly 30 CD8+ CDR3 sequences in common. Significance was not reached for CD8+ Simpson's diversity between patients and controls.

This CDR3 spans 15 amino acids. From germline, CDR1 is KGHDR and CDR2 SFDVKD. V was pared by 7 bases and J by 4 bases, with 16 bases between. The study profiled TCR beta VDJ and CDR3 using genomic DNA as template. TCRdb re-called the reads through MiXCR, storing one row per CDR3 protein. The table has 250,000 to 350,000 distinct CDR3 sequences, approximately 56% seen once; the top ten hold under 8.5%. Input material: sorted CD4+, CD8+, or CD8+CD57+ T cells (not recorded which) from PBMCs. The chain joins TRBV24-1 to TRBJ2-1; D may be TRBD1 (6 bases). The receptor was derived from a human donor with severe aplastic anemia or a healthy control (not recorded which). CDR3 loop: CATSPTQGQYNEQFF. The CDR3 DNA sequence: TGTGCCACCAGCCCAACCCAGGGGCAGTACAATGAGCAGTTCTTC.